A single sample is the source of the 18 T cell receptor beta chains below, sequenced in a study of blood T cell repertoires in COVID-19. Assay: immunoSEQ multiplex PCR; the TCRdb copy retains only in-frame clones and omits some. The sample records approximately 150,000 clones, approximately 90% being singletons. Sequencing was done on a sample of peripheral blood. All receptors derive from a man aged 50 or older who had recovered from COVID-19.

The rearrangement joins TRBV4-1 to TRBJ2-7; TRBD2 matches at 10 bases. Losses at the gene ends were 2 bases for V and 2 bases for J; bases not matched to a gene: 3. This CDR3 has 15 amino acids. CDR1 is MGHRA and CDR2 is YSYEKL in the germline V gene. This CDR3 is CASSQKRGGTYEQYF. CDR3 DNA: TGCGCCAGCAGCCAAAAGCGGGGGGGGACCTACGAGCAGTACTTC.

The gene calls are TRBV6-1 and TRBJ1-5; maybe TRBD1 (5 bases). Deletions cut 0 bases from V and 2 bases from J, with 8 bases between. Germline CDR1 reads MNHNS; CDR2 reads SASEGT. The CDR3 sequence is 15 residues long. Here the CDR3 DNA reads TGTGCCAGCAGTGAAGCCAGGGTCGGCAATCAGCCCCAGCATTTT. It codes for CASSEARVGNQPQHF.

This clone has just one count. The chain recombines TRBV6-5 with TRBJ2-7, with 8 positions matching TRBD2. V lost 10 bases and J lost 1; bases outside the gene matches: 6. The CDR3 is made up of 13 amino acids. CDR1 MNHEY and CDR2 SVGAGI come from the germline V gene. In DNA, the CDR3 is TGTGCCACCCAGCGGGGGCCTTCCTACGAGCAGTACTTC. Its protein is CATQRGPSYEQYF.

The rearrangement uses TRBV7-9 and TRBJ1-4, with D perhaps TRBD1 (5 bases). This CDR3 is built from 13 residues. V lost 8 bases, J lost 2 bases, and 9 bases lay in between. Germline V gene lookup returns CDR1 SEHNR and CDR2 FQNEAQ (reference sequence). CDR3 in amino acids: CASWAGTNEKLFF. As DNA, the CDR3 is TGTGCCAGCTGGGCAGGGACTAATGAAAAACTGTTTTTT.

The CDR3 sequence is CASSQDVGRGLHSGNTIYF. CDR3 in DNA: TGTGCCAGCAGCCAAGATGTAGGCAGGGGGCTTCACTCTGGAAACACCATATATTTT. This chain links TRBV14 with TRBJ1-3; the match to TRBD1 covers 8 bases. This CDR3 has 19 amino acids. Per germline, CDR1 SGHDN and CDR2 FVKESK. The V and J ends lost 0 bases and 0 bases, in that order; junction bases with no gene match: 10.

The chain uses TRBV2 and TRBJ2-7, with a possible D match to TRBD2 (7 bases). V gave up 8 bases and J gave up 0 bases, with 14 bases separating them. This CDR3 comprises 14 residues. Germline CDR1 SNHLY, CDR2 FYNNEI. The CDR3 loop reads CASLAGASSYEQYF. The CDR3, as DNA: TGTGCCAGCCTGGCGGGGGCAAGCTCCTACGAGCAGTACTTC.

DNA of the CDR3: TGTGCCAGCAGCCCACTCAAGGCCGGGCAAGAGACCCAGTACTTC. Residues: CASSPLKAGQETQYF. The chain links TRBV14 to TRBJ2-5; no definite D call. The CDR3 contains 15 residues. Germline V gene lookup returns CDR1 SGHDN and CDR2 FVKESK. The V gene lost 4 bases and the J gene lost 2 bases, with 14 bases spanning the gap. The variable domain in full, completed from reference TRBV14 and TRBJ2-5, reads EAGVTQFPSHSVIEKGQTVTLRCDPISGHDNLYWYRRVMGKEIKFLLHFVKESKQDESGMPNNRFLAERTGGTYSTLKVQPAELEDSGVYFCASSPLKAGQETQYFGPGTRLLVL.

The V gene is TRBV5-1, the J gene TRBJ2-1; 7 bases match TRBD1. The CDR3 runs to 16 residues. V dropped 2 bases and J dropped 2; count of bases not matched to a gene: 7. Per the germline V gene, CDR1 is SGHRS and CDR2 is YFSETQ. The CDR3: CASSLQGPRAYNEQFF. The CDR3 DNA follows: TGCGCCAGCAGCTTACAGGGGCCGAGGGCCTACAATGAGCAGTTCTTC.

The gene calls are TRBV30 and TRBJ2-2, with D possibly TRBD1 on 5 matching bases. This CDR3 region has 15 residues. V was clipped by 7 bases and J by 1 base, with 16 bases between them. Germline CDR1 GTSNPN, CDR2 SVGIG (reference sequence). CDR3 DNA: TGTGCCTCGCCCGACGTAAGGGGGAACACCGGGGAGCTGTTTTTT. This codes for CASPDVRGNTGELFF.

CDR3 residues: CASNRNLGADGYTF. The CDR3 nucleotides are TGTGCCAGCAACCGGAATTTGGGGGCGGATGGCTACACCTTC. This rearrangement joins TRBV6-5 to TRBJ1-2; D possibly corresponds to TRBD1 (6 bases). Deletions cut 7 bases from V and 6 bases from J, with 18 bases between. Germline V lookup: CDR1 MNHEY, CDR2 SVGAGI. This CDR3 has 14 residues.

Remarks on this clone: The junction differs from germline at one of its ends, possibly a read error. The chain carries TRBV5-4 and TRBJ2-7, with D perhaps TRBD1 (6 bases). There are 12 residues in the CDR3. Germline V gene data show CDR1 as SGHNT and CDR2 as YYREEE (reference sequence). The CDR3 region is CASSFYDRPLDF. DNA of the CDR3: TGTGCCAGCAGCTTCTATGACAGGCCCTTGGACTTC.

The chain recombines TRBV28 with TRBJ2-2; a possible D gene is TRBD2 (5 bases). The CDR3 is made up of 18 amino acids. The germline CDR1 and CDR2 sequences are MDHEN and SYDVKM. The V gene lost 3 bases and the J gene lost 0 bases, with 17 bases spanning the gap. The CDR3: CASSFPTKRPTNTGELFF. The DNA for the CDR3 is TGTGCCAGCAGTTTCCCAACGAAGCGGCCGACGAACACCGGGGAGCTGTTTTTT.

This chain connects TRBV7-9 to TRBJ1-1; TRBD1 aligns across 8 bases. Germline values: CDR1 SEHNR, CDR2 FQNEAQ (reference sequence). The CDR3 sequence is 16 residues long. The trim removed 5 bases at V and 2 bases at J, leaving 10 bases unmatched. The CDR3 loop is CASSGRNRGGNTEAFF. The CDR3 DNA reads as TGTGCCAGCAGCGGAAGGAACAGGGGGGGCAACACTGAAGCTTTCTTT.

V and J are TRBV3-1 (or the pseudogene TRBV3-2) and TRBJ1-1; TRBD1 matches at 9 bases. The J segment lost 3 bases and the V segment lost 0 bases, leaving 5 bases of the junction unmatched. The CDR3 sequence is 16 residues long. CDR1 is LGHDT and CDR2 is YNNKEL in the germline V gene (reference sequence). CDR3 in DNA: TGTGCCAGCAGCCAAGATCGGGGACAGGGTTACACTGAAGCTTTCTTT. It yields the protein CASSQDRGQGYTEAFF.

J is TRBJ1-5 and V is TRBV6-2 or TRBV6-3; 7 nucleotides align to TRBD1. The CDR3 consists of 15 residues. CDR1 and CDR2 (germline): MNHEY, SVGEGT. J gave up 4 bases and V 2 bases, and 5 bases lay outside the gene matches. The chain's CDR3 is CASSYRRGPNQPQHF. The DNA of the CDR3 is TGTGCCAGCAGTTACAGAAGGGGGCCAAATCAGCCCCAGCATTTT.

The V and J genes are TRBV5-4 and TRBJ2-7, with TRBD2 as a possible D gene (7 bases). The CDR3 runs to 14 residues. In germline, CDR1 is SGHNT, CDR2 YYREEE (reference sequence). Trimming cost V 2 bases and J 6 bases, with 15 bases left between them. DNA for the CDR3: TGTGCCAGCAGCTTTCGGGGGGCGCGGCCCGAGCAGTACTTC. It is translated as CASSFRGARPEQYF. Supplemented by reference TRBV5-4 and TRBJ2-7, the full variable domain reads ETGVTQSPTHLIKTRGQQVTLRCSSQSGHNTVSWYQQALGQGPQFIFQYYREEENGRGNFPPRFSGLQFPNYSSELNVNALELDDSALYLCASSFRGARPEQYFGPGTRLTVT.

The chain carries TRBV7-2 and TRBJ1-4; D is ambiguous. The CDR3 consists of 15 residues. The germline CDR1 and CDR2 sequences are SGHTA and FQGNSA. V lost 5 bases to trimming and J lost 4 bases, with 14 bases between them. CDR3 region: CASSLNSGVNEKLFF. CDR3 sequence (DNA): TGTGCCAGCAGCCTAAACTCAGGTGTTAATGAAAAACTGTTTTTT.

With regard to this clone: In the same sample, other DNA sequences code for this CDR3. The chain is built from TRBV5-1 and TRBJ2-1; 9 positions agree with TRBD2. V lost 1 base, J lost 5 bases, and 4 bases stayed unmatched. Germline values: CDR1 SGHRS, CDR2 YFSETQ. The CDR3 length is 15 residues. The CDR3 sequence is CASSLTSGGNNEQFF. CDR3 DNA sequence: TGCGCCAGCAGCTTGACAAGCGGGGGGAACAATGAGCAGTTCTTC.